The present T cell receptor (beta chain) was sequenced within a study of neurological immune-mediated disorders. CDR1 and CDR2 (germline): SGHRS, YFSETQ. Trimming shortened V by 5 bases and J by 3 bases, and 17 bases separated the two germline ends. CDR3 length: 15 residues. TCRdb re-derived calls from the 5' RACE reads in MiXCR, one entry per CDR3 protein. The data contain some 86,000 distinct CDR3 sequences, 2.5% to 3% of them seen just once; the ten biggest clones take up 1.1%. This clonotype has ten or more counts. Sequenced: PBMCs. The chain carries TRBV5-1 and TRBJ1-1, with D tentatively TRBD1 (6 bases). This TCR came from a woman in her 30s with multiple sclerosis. CDR3 DNA: TGCGCCAGCAGTCAAAGATTTTCAGGGGACACTGAAGCTTTCTTT. It specifies CASSQRFSGDTEAFF.